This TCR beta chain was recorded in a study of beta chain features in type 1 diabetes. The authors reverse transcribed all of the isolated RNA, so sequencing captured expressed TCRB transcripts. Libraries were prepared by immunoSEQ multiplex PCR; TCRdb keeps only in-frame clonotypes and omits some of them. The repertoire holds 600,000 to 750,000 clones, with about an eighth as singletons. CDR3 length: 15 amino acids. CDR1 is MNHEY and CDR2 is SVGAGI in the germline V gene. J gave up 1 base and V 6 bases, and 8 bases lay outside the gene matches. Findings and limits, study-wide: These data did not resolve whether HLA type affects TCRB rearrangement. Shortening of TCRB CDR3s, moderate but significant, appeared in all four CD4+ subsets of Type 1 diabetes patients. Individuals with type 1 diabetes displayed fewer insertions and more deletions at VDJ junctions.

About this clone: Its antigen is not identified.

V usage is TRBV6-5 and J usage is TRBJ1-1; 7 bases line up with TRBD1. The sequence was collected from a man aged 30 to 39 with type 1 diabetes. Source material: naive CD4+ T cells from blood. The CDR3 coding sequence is TGTGCCAGCAGCCAGACAGGGTTGGGGAACACTGAAGCTTTCTTT. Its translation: CASSQTGLGNTEAFF.